Listed here is a single T cell receptor beta chain. The data are from a study of blood T cell repertoires in COVID-19. Study as a whole: The study drew acute and convalescent COVID-19 samples from the United States, Italy and Spain.

From germline, CDR1 is SGHTA and CDR2 FQGTGA. Trimming left V 4 bases short and J 9 bases short, with 13 bases between. This CDR3 has 13 residues. Participants came from about two dozen US areas, aged roughly 18 to 95 years. Cohort 3 donors were reported recovered after two negative PCRs, clearance, or symptom resolution. The table came from immunoSEQ multiplex PCR; TCRdb's copy has only in-frame clones and leaves some out. Of 250,000 to 350,000 clones in the sample, roughly nine tenths were seen once. The chain is built from TRBV7-3 and TRBJ2-1; tentative D call: TRBD1 (6 bases). Sequencing was performed on PBMCs or T cells enriched from blood (not recorded which). This TCR derives from a man in his sixties who had recovered from COVID-19. The CDR3 protein is CASSWMRGSEQFF. The DNA of the CDR3 is TGTGCCAGCAGCTGGATGAGGGGGTCTGAGCAGTTCTTC. Full variable domain (remainder filled in from reference TRBV7-3 and TRBJ2-1): GAGVSQTPSNKVTEKGKYVELRCDPISGHTALYWYRQSLGQGPEFLIYFQGTGAADDSGLPNDRFFAVRPEGSVSTLKIQRTERGDSAVYLCASSWMRGSEQFFGPGTRLTVL.